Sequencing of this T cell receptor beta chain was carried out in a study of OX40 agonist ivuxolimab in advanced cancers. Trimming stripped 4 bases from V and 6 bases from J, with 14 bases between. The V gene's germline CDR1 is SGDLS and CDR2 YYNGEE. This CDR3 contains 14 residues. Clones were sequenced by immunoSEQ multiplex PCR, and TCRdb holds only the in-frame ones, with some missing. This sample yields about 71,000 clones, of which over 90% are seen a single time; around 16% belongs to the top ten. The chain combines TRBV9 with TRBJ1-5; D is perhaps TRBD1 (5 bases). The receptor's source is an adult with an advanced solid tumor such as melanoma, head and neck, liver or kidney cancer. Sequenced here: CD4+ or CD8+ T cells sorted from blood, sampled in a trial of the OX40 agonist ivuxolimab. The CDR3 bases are TGTGCCAGCAGCCCCGAAGGGGAAGGTCAGCCCCAGCATTTT. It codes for CASSPEGEGQPQHF.